The 2 T cell receptor beta chains presented below share a single source sample, sequenced in a study of CD8 T cells in Susac syndrome. Random hexamers were used to reverse transcribe the RNA input (0.5 to 1 ug). From the immunoSEQ multiplex PCR reads, TCRdb called clonotypes with MiXCR, one entry per CDR3 protein. The sample includes 180,000 or so distinct CDR3 sequences, about 93% of them seen just once. The sample taken for sequencing was CD4+ T cells from PBMCs. These receptors all come from a human donor in good health.

V and J are TRBV20-1 and TRBJ2-7; tentative D call: TRBD1 (6 bases). The germline V gene has CDR1 DFQATT and CDR2 SNEGSKA (reference sequence). Trimming removed 0 bases from V and 3 bases from J, with 18 bases in between. The CDR3 consists of 16 residues. CDR3: CSARDPGQGLFYEQYF. CDR3 DNA sequence: TGCAGTGCTAGAGATCCGGGGCAGGGGCTGTTCTACGAGCAGTACTTC.

This chain joins TRBV20-1 and TRBJ2-7; tentative D call: TRBD2 (6 bases). Germline CDR1 and CDR2: DFQATT and SNEGSKA (reference sequence). The CDR3 totals 13 residues. V was cut by 5 bases and J by 6 bases, with 17 bases left in between. CDR3 region: CSARPSPGSEQYF. CDR3 bases: TGCAGTGCTCGTCCCTCCCCCGGGAGCGAGCAGTACTTC.